The 5 T cell receptor beta chains given below trace back to one sample, sequenced in a study of neurological immune-mediated disorders. In TCRdb, the 5' RACE reads were re-called with MiXCR into one record per CDR3 protein. Here the sample spans tens of thousands of distinct CDR3 sequences, around 2.5% being singletons. Source material: PBMCs. The source of these receptors is a man in his fifties with multiple sclerosis.

A word on this clonotype: This may be a read error: a much more frequent sequence differs by one nucleotide. The chain carries TRBV7-2 and TRBJ2-1; D remains ambiguous. V was trimmed by 0 bases and J by 4 bases, leaving 13 bases between them. Per the germline V gene, CDR1 is SGHTA and CDR2 is FQGNSA. This CDR3 spans 16 amino acids. The CDR3 region is CASSLAWGKGYNEQFF. CDR3 sequence (DNA): TGTGCCAGCAGCTTAGCTTGGGGAAAGGGTTACAATGAGCAGTTCTTC.

The rearrangement uses TRBV5-1 and TRBJ2-1, with D possibly matching TRBD1 (5 bases). This CDR3 spans 13 amino acids. Germline V CDR1 and CDR2: SGHRS, YFSETQ. V was pared by 4 bases and J by 6 bases, with 11 bases between. The CDR3: CASSPMTANEQFF. CDR3 DNA sequence: TGCGCCAGCAGCCCCATGACAGCCAATGAGCAGTTCTTC.

This clonotype was seen at least ten times. The chain combines TRBV7-8 with TRBJ2-5; D is ambiguous. The CDR3 runs 13 residues. The germline V gene encodes CDR1 SGHVS and CDR2 FQNEAQ. The V end lost 2 bases, the J end lost 4 bases, and 8 bases lay between the germline ends. The CDR3 is CASSLRERETQYF. The CDR3 bases are TGTGCCAGCAGCTTACGAGAGCGAGAGACCCAGTACTTC.

This clonotype was found many times. V usage is TRBV4-1 and J usage is TRBJ1-1; D may be TRBD1 (6 bases). The V gene's germline CDR1 is MGHRA and CDR2 YSYEKL. Trimming removed 4 bases from V and 0 bases from J, with 12 bases in between. This CDR3 is built from 15 residues. CDR3 region: CASSPYQGMNTEAFF. The CDR3 nucleotides are TGCGCCAGCAGCCCATATCAGGGGATGAACACTGAAGCTTTCTTT.

The table lists this clonotype with many counts. The rearrangement links TRBV5-1 to TRBJ1-1, with 8 bases matching TRBD1. The CDR3 contains 15 residues. With V trimmed by 4 bases and J by 1 base, 6 bases remained unmatched. Looked up from germline, CDR1 is SGHRS and CDR2 is YFSETQ. The chain's CDR3 is CASSGTTGANTEAFF. For the CDR3, the DNA is TGCGCCAGCAGCGGAACGACAGGGGCGAACACTGAAGCTTTCTTT. Full variable domain (remainder filled in from reference TRBV5-1 and TRBJ1-1): KAGVTQTPRYLIKTRGQQVTLSCSPISGHRSVSWYQQTPGQGLQFLFEYFSETQRNKGNFPGRFSGRQFSNSRSEMNVSTLELGDSALYLCASSGTTGANTEAFFGQGTRLTVV.